This T cell receptor beta chain appears in the sequencing data of a study of T-cell memory formation after mild COVID-19. Study summary: TCR clustering was largely donor specific.

This clonotype was seen repeatedly, ten times or more. In TCRdb, the 5' RACE reads were re-called with MiXCR into one record per CDR3 protein. The sample has about 29,000 distinct CDR3 sequences, more than 10% seen once. Trimming at V came to 2 bases and at J to 0 bases, leaving 9 bases not matched to a gene. Germline assignment: CDR1 SGHAT and CDR2 FQNNGV. The CDR3 extends over 17 amino acids. Sequenced: PBMCs or a T cell subset sorted from them (not recorded which). The receptor was derived from an adult woman who had mild COVID-19 (a few samples of this study predate the infection). Cell type and time point are not known. The chain employs TRBV11-2 and TRBJ2-7; 8 bases are a match to TRBD1. CDR3 protein: CASSLSAGTGTSYEQYF. The CDR3 nucleotides read TGTGCCAGCAGCTTATCGGCGGGGACAGGAACCTCCTACGAGCAGTACTTC.